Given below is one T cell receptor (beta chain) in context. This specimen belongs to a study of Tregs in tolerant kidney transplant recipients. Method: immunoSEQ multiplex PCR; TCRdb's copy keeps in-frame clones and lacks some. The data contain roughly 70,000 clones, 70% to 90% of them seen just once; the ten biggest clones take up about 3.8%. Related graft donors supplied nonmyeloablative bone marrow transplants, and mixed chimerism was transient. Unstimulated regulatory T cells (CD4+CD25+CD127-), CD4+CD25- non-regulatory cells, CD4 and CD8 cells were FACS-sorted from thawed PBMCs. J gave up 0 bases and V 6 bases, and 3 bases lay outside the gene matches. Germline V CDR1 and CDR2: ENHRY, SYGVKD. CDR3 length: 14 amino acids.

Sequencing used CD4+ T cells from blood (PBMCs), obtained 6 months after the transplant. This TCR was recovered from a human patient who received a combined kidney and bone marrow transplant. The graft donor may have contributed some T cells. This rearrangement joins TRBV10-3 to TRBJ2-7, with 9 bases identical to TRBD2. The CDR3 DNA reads TGTGCCATCAGGACTAGCGGTCACTCCTACGAGCAGTACTTC. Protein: CAIRTSGHSYEQYF.